The present TCR beta chain was sequenced within a study of cytomegalovirus exposure and HLA in healthy donors. Study in general: The approximately 120 million unique TCR beta sequences, from roughly 170 million T cells, were found by an earlier analysis. Study-wide results and caveats: The majority of CMV-associated TCR beta chains were reported as apparently HLA-restricted in a later analysis. A list of about 180 TCR beta chains associated with cytomegalovirus was given.

A note on this clone: Antigen specificity is unknown.

This CDR3 has 15 residues. Trimming removed 0 bases from V and 8 bases from J, with 17 bases in between. CDR1 SGHRS and CDR2 YFSETQ come from the germline V gene. The PCR employed 60 Vbeta primers together with 13 Jbeta primers. Profiled with immunoSEQ multiplex PCR; TCRdb holds only in-frame clones, not every one. The top ten hold approximately 2.6% of the sample, which has roughly 100,000 clones, 60% to 75% seen once. The source material was PBMCs. The receptor comes from a male donor in good health and CMV-seropositive. The rearrangement uses TRBV5-1 and TRBJ1-1, with D possibly matching TRBD1 (6 bases). CDR3 coding DNA: TGCGCCAGCAGCTTGGGGTGGCAGGGGTTAGGGGAAGCTTTCTTT. Translated, it gives CASSLGWQGLGEAFF. The full variable domain, its missing parts supplied by reference TRBV5-1 and TRBJ1-1, is KAGVTQTPRYLIKTRGQQVTLSCSPISGHRSVSWYQQTPGQGLQFLFEYFSETQRNKGNFPGRFSGRQFSNSRSEMNVSTLELGDSALYLCASSLGWQGLGEAFFGQGTRLTVV.